What follows are 20 T cell receptor beta chains derived from one specimen sequenced in a study of blood T cells in healthy people across ages. For the second PCR, which ran for about 6 to 11 cycles, a sample-barcoded 5' primer and a J-beta primer mix were used. TCRdb re-called the 5' RACE reads through MiXCR, storing one row per CDR3 protein. The sample lists about 780,000 distinct CDR3 sequences, roughly 46% occurring once. Sequencing was carried out using blood. These receptor sequences come from a man older than 75 in good health.

This sequence joins TRBV20-1 and TRBJ2-3; TRBD2 might be the D (5 bases). Germline V lookup: CDR1 DFQATT, CDR2 SNEGSKA (reference sequence). Trimming pared 6 bases from V and 2 bases from J, leaving 12 bases between. CDR3 length: 13 residues. The CDR3, as DNA: TGCAGTGCAGAAGCGGAAACCACAGATACGCAGTATTTT. Amino acid sequence: CSAEAETTDTQYF.

The V gene is TRBV29-1, the J gene TRBJ1-1; a weak D match, TRBD1 (5 bases). This CDR3 comprises 18 residues. CDR1 and CDR2 (germline): SQVTM, ANQGSEA. V lost 6 bases and J lost 0, with 26 bases in between. CDR3 in amino acids: CSVGPLGTFEDLNTEAFF. DNA for the CDR3: TGCAGCGTGGGACCCTTGGGGACTTTTGAGGACTTGAACACTGAAGCTTTCTTT.

Turning to this clonotype: This clone may be a read error of a much larger clone one base away. In DNA, the CDR3 is TGCAGTGCAAGCAGGGGGGACAATAAGCAGTACTTC. This encodes CSASRGDNKQYF. J is TRBJ2-5 and V is TRBV20-1; the D gene is possibly TRBD1 (7 bases). The CDR3 length is 12 residues. Looked up from germline, CDR1 is DFQATT and CDR2 is SNEGSKA (reference sequence). Trimming took off 6 bases at V and 11 bases at J, with 19 bases between the two ends.

The J gene is TRBJ2-5, the V gene TRBV5-1; D is perhaps TRBD2 (5 bases). CDR1 SGHRS and CDR2 YFSETQ come from the germline V gene. V shed 0 bases and J shed 2 bases, with 11 bases lying between them. This CDR3 has 15 amino acids. CDR3 sequence: CASSLGRDQQETQYF. As DNA, the CDR3 is TGCGCCAGCAGCTTGGGACGGGATCAACAAGAGACCCAGTACTTC.

A remark on this clonotype: The junction differs from germline at one of its ends, possibly a read error. V gene TRBV6-4 combines with J gene TRBJ2-3; D not certain. Germline CDR1 MRHNA, CDR2 SNTAGT. The CDR3 covers 16 residues. The CDR3, as DNA: TGTGTCAGCAGTGACCCCGATCTACAGCTCACAGATACGCAGTATTTT. It encodes CVSSDPDLQLTDTQYF.

This clonotype was observed a single time. This chain connects TRBV4-2 to TRBJ2-5, with D possibly TRBD1 on 6 matching bases. The DNA end is a closer match to TRBJ2-7, so the J assignment may be wrong. This CDR3 spans 15 amino acids. Germline V gene lookup returns CDR1 LGHNA and CDR2 YNFKEQ. The CDR3 sequence is CASSQVAGANYEQYF. CDR3 nucleotide sequence: TGTGCCAGCAGCCAAGTAGCAGGGGCGAACTACGAGCAGTACTTC.

This chain connects TRBV7-2 to TRBJ1-4; a weak D match, TRBD1 (5 bases). V lost 5 bases and J lost 10, with 20 bases in between. The CDR3 is 15 residues long. Germline V gene sequence: CDR1 SGHTA, CDR2 FQGNSA. CDR3 in DNA: TGTGCCAGCAGCCAAATGTCTACCCAGGGAGGAAAACTGTTTTTT. Its protein is CASSQMSTQGGKLFF.

This clonotype was detected ten times or more. The chain uses TRBV7-2 and TRBJ2-7; TRBD2 matches 9 bases. The CDR3 loop spans 15 amino acids. J was trimmed by 7 bases and V by 1 base; bases with no gene match: 8. The V gene's germline CDR1 is SGHTA and CDR2 FQGNSA. The CDR3: CASSLDGGRAWEQYF. DNA for the CDR3: TGTGCCAGCAGCTTAGATGGCGGGAGGGCCTGGGAGCAGTACTTC.

The chain joins TRBV2 to TRBJ2-3, with no clear D. CDR3 length: 13 residues. Trimming took 6 bases from V and 0 from J, leaving 7 bases between them. From germline, CDR1 is SNHLY and CDR2 FYNNEI. The CDR3 DNA reads TGTGCCAGCAGCGATGACAGCACAGATACGCAGTATTTT. This gives the protein CASSDDSTDTQYF.

As regards this clonotype: One end of the junction does not line up with germline, which may come from a read error. V is TRBV25-1 and J is TRBJ2-6; D remains unclear. The CDR3 extends over 13 amino acids. Germline V gene data show CDR1 as MGHDK and CDR2 as SYGVNS. This chain's CDR3 is CASRGPLASVLTF. Written as DNA, the CDR3 is TGTGCCAGCAGGGGCCCCCTTGCCAGCGTCCTGACTTTC.

This chain uses TRBV7-9 with TRBJ2-1, with D possibly being TRBD1 or TRBD2 (5 bases each). Trimming pared 3 bases from V and 10 bases from J, leaving 16 bases between. CDR3 length: 14 residues. The V gene's germline CDR1 is SEHNR and CDR2 FQNEAQ (reference sequence). This CDR3 reads CASSFTGPVLEQFF. The CDR3 DNA sequence: TGTGCCAGCAGCTTTACGGGACCAGTCCTAGAGCAGTTCTTC. Supplemented by reference TRBV7-9 and TRBJ2-1, the full variable domain reads DTGVSQNPRHKITKRGQNVTFRCDPISEHNRLYWYRQTLGQGPEFLTYFQNEAQLEKSRLLSDRFSAERPKGSFSTLEIQRTEQGDSAMYLCASSFTGPVLEQFFGPGTRLTVL.

The chain uses TRBV11-2 and TRBJ2-7, with D tentatively TRBD2 (6 bases). CDR1 and CDR2 (germline): SGHAT, FQNNGV. The V and J ends lost 0 bases and 2 bases respectively, with 11 bases between them. The CDR3 loop spans 15 amino acids. CDR3 in DNA: TGTGCCAGCAGCTTAGACGGGAGTGGTGCCTACGAGCAGTACTTC. This sequence encodes CASSLDGSGAYEQYF. The entire variable domain, with the rest obtained from reference TRBV11-2 and TRBJ2-7, is as follows: EAGVAQSPRYKIIEKRQSVAFWCNPISGHATLYWYQQILGQGPKLLIQFQNNGVVDDSQLPKDRFSAERLKGVDSTLKIQPAKLEDSAVYLCASSLDGSGAYEQYFGPGTRLTVT.

This clonotype was counted between two and nine times. CDR3 coding DNA: TGTGCCAGCAGTTTCATCACCCGGGACAGGAACTATGGCTACACCTTC. Translated: CASSFITRDRNYGYTF. This rearrangement joins TRBV6-5 to TRBJ1-2; 8 bases agree with TRBD1. Germline loops: CDR1 MNHEY, CDR2 SVGAGI. The CDR3 consists of 16 residues. The trim removed 4 bases at V and 2 bases at J, leaving 9 bases unmatched.

This clonotype was detected a few times. The chain links TRBV10-3 to TRBJ2-5, with D possibly being TRBD2 (5 bases). The CDR3 is 15 residues long. Trimming pared 3 bases from V and 2 bases from J, leaving 13 bases between. CDR1 is ENHRY and CDR2 is SYGVKD in the germline V gene. In DNA, the CDR3 is TGTGCCATCAGTGATGTACTAGGCCTTCAAGAGACCCAGTACTTC. Its protein product is CAISDVLGLQETQYF.

The rearrangement uses TRBV6-1 and TRBJ1-6; no firm D call. CDR3 length: 11 residues. Trimming removed 7 bases from V and 7 bases from J, with 5 bases in between. Germline V lookup: CDR1 MNHNS, CDR2 SASEGT. This CDR3 is CASKGNSPLHF. For the CDR3, the DNA is TGTGCCAGCAAAGGGAATTCACCCCTCCACTTT.

This clonotype was counted between two and nine times. The chain employs TRBV20-1 and TRBJ1-1; D perhaps matches TRBD1 (5 bases). Germline-derived CDR1 and CDR2 are DFQATT and SNEGSKA (reference sequence). The CDR3 sequence is 13 residues long. The V end lost 4 bases, the J end lost 1 base, and 10 bases lay between the germline ends. The CDR3 DNA is TGCAGTGCTATGGGGGACGGGAACACTGAAGCTTTCTTT. This encodes CSAMGDGNTEAFF.

This chain uses TRBV15 with TRBJ2-1; D gene unclear. This CDR3 contains 14 residues. Germline V gene data show CDR1 as LNHNV and CDR2 as YYDKDF (reference sequence). With 5 bases removed from V and 7 bases from J, the gap between germline ends came to 15 bases. In nucleotides, the CDR3 is TGTGCCACCAGCCTAGATCTGGGCCCTAATGAGCAGTTCTTC. Translation: CATSLDLGPNEQFF.

This clonotype was recorded many times. The chain uses TRBV6-2 or TRBV6-3 and TRBJ2-7; 14 positions agree with TRBD2. Germline V gene lookup returns CDR1 MNHEY and CDR2 SVGEGT. V was clipped by 7 bases and J by 2 bases; unmatched bases: 4. The CDR3 contains 15 residues. CDR3 sequence reads: CASMGLAGAPYEQYF. The CDR3 nucleotides are TGTGCCAGCATGGGACTAGCGGGAGCCCCCTACGAGCAGTACTTC.

Only a few counts were recorded for this clonotype. The chain uses TRBV24-1 and TRBJ2-4, with D possibly being TRBD2 (6 bases). V lost 3 bases, J lost 6 bases, and 17 bases lay in between. The germline V gene encodes CDR1 KGHDR and CDR2 SFDVKD. The CDR3 covers 16 residues. DNA of the CDR3: TGTGCCACCAGTGATGGGGGAGGAGGGGCGGGAAACATTCAGTACTTC. This sequence encodes CATSDGGGGAGNIQYF.

J is TRBJ2-5 and V is TRBV7-2, with 7 bases matching TRBD2. The J call may be mistaken, given a closer DNA end match to TRBJ2-7. Germline V gives CDR1 SGHTA, CDR2 FQGNSA. The length of the CDR3 is 12 residues. The CDR3 region has the DNA TGTGCCAGCAGGGGGGGAGGGTCCGAGCAGTACTTC. It yields the protein CASRGGGSEQYF.